The rows below give T cell receptor beta chains drawn from one sample of a study of T cell responses to AZD1222 COVID-19 vaccine. Method: immunoSEQ multiplex PCR; TCRdb's copy keeps in-frame clones and lacks some. The sample includes about 140,000 clones, approximately 90% of them seen just once. Sequences were derived from peripheral blood, sampled 28 days after the second AZD1222 dose. The receptors here all came from an adult who received the AZD1222 COVID-19 vaccine. Each CDR3 is given with its conserved first and last residue. Each record gives: clone size, D gene, V gene, J gene, CDR3 DNA, CDR3 protein. The D gene is left open where the match is weak. Expanded clones get a size class; other rows say once, few or many, or leave the size out.

.	TRBD2	TRBV29-1	TRBJ2-1	TGCAGCGTTGCGGAGCGGGGGGGCAGTGGCGATGAGCAGTTCTTC	CSVAERGGSGDEQFF
.	.	TRBV21-1	TRBJ2-3	TGTGCCAGCAGCAAAGAGGCGCCAGCGGGGGTTTCCACAGATACGCAGTATTTT	CASSKEAPAGVSTDTQYF
.	.	TRBV20-1	TRBJ1-1	TGCAGTGCTAGTTCGCCCACCAGGGACCCCACTGAAGCTTTCTTT	CSASSPTRDPTEAFF
.	TRBD2	TRBV4-2	TRBJ2-2	TGTGCCAGCAGCCGAACAGTACAAAGACTAGCGGGGGGAATCACCGGGGAGCTGTTTTTT	CASSRTVQRLAGGITGELFF
once	.	TRBV11-3	TRBJ2-3	TGTGCCAGCAGCTTAAATCCAATGTCGACGCAGTATTTT	CASSLNPMSTQYF
.	TRBD2	TRBV28	TRBJ2-7	TGTGCCAGCAGTTTAGACGGGGGGGTTCAGCAGTACTTC	CASSLDGGVQQYF
.	TRBD2	TRBV7-9	TRBJ2-3	TGTGCCAGCAGCCCCGACGCGGGGGAGCCCACAGATACGCAGTATTTT	CASSPDAGEPTDTQYF
.	TRBD1	TRBV5-8	TRBJ1-5	TGTGCCAGCAGCCGAGGGCCGGGGACAGGTGATCAGCCCCAGCATTTT	CASSRGPGTGDQPQHF
.	.	TRBV6-5	TRBJ2-3	TGTGCCAGCAGTTACTCGTTTGATCGGGATACGCAGTATTTT	CASSYSFDRDTQYF
.	.	TRBV9	TRBJ2-5	TGTGCCAGCAGCGCCGGGGGTGGCGCGGAGACCCAGTACTTC	CASSAGGGAETQYF
.	.	TRBV10-1	TRBJ1-1	TGCGCCAGCAGTAGCCAGATGAACACTGAAGCTTTCTTT	CASSSQMNTEAFF
.	.	TRBV6-7	TRBJ2-5	TGTGCCAGCAGTTACTCCCGGGACCGTAGCATCCCAGAGACCCAGTACTTC	CASSYSRDRSIPETQYF
.	TRBD1	TRBV28	TRBJ2-6	TGTGCCAGCAGTCCGGGACAGGGTAAAACTGGGGCCAACGTCCTGACTTTC	CASSPGQGKTGANVLTF
once	.	TRBV5-1	TRBJ1-5	TGCGCCAGCAGCTTGGACAGTAGTTCGGGTCAGCCCCAGCATTTT	CASSLDSSSGQPQHF
.	.	TRBV5-1	TRBJ2-1	TGCGCCAGCAGCTTGGACATAGGGGGCTCCTACAATGAGCAGTTCTTC	CASSLDIGGSYNEQFF
.	.	TRBV7-3	TRBJ2-1	TGTGCCAGCAGCTCGGGAATGGGTCCCTACAATGAGCAGTTCTTC	CASSSGMGPYNEQFF
.	.	TRBV18	TRBJ2-1	TGTGCCAGCTCCGAATATAGGGAACACAATGAGCAGTTCTTC	CASSEYREHNEQFF
.	.	TRBV12-3/TRBV12-4	TRBJ2-3	TGTGCCAGCAGTTTAATCGGGAGCGCGCAGTATTTT	CASSLIGSAQYF
.	TRBD1	TRBV28	TRBJ1-5	TGTGCCAGCAGTTTCTGGGACAGGGGGCTAGTTGAGCCCCAGCATTTT	CASSFWDRGLVEPQHF
.	TRBD2	TRBV25-1	TRBJ2-1	TGTGCCAGCAGGATTATTCCGGCTAGCGGGAGTAGTGAGCAGTTCTTC	CASRIIPASGSSEQFF
.	.	TRBV28	TRBJ2-4	TGTGCCAGCAGTTTAGCGGACAGAGCGAACATTCAGTACTTC	CASSLADRANIQYF
.	.	TRBV6-2/TRBV6-3	TRBJ2-5	TGTGCCAGCAGTTCCAGCGGGTACCAAGAGACCCAGTACTTC	CASSSSGYQETQYF
.	.	TRBV30	TRBJ1-1	TGTGCCTGGAGTGTGAGAGAAGCTTTCTTT	CAWSVREAFF
once	TRBD1	TRBV24-1	TRBJ2-2	TGTGCCACCAGTGATCCCGGACAGGGCGGCACCGGGGAGCTGTTTTTT	CATSDPGQGGTGELFF
.	TRBD2	TRBV3-1/TRBV3-2	TRBJ2-5	TGTGCCAGCAAAGGGCCGGGGGGAAAGAGAAAAGAGACCCAGTACTTC	CASKGPGGKRKETQYF
.	.	TRBV7-8	TRBJ1-3	TGTGCCAGCAGCTCCTCACAGGACTACTCTGGAAACACCATATATTTT	CASSSSQDYSGNTIYF
.	.	TRBV7-9	TRBJ2-7	TGTGCCAGCAGCTCCTTTGACGTTAGGGATGAGCAGTACTTC	CASSSFDVRDEQYF
.	.	TRBV5-5	TRBJ2-7	TGTGCCAGCAGCTTGGCCGCAGGGCGAACCTCCTACGAGCAGTACTTC	CASSLAAGRTSYEQYF
.	.	TRBV10-2	TRBJ1-3	TGCGCCAGCAGTGCAGGGTACTCTGGAAACACCATATATTTT	CASSAGYSGNTIYF
.	.	TRBV7-2	TRBJ1-2	TGTGCCAGCAGGGAACAGGGATTCTATGGCTACACCTTC	CASREQGFYGYTF
.	.	TRBV7-2	TRBJ2-2	TGTGCCAGCAGTCCTAGCCACAGGTTCGCGAACACCGGGGAGCTGTTTTTT	CASSPSHRFANTGELFF
.	.	TRBV3-1/TRBV3-2	TRBJ1-2	TGTGCCAGCAGCCAGGCAAGGGGGAACTATGGCTACACCTTC	CASSQARGNYGYTF
.	.	TRBV18	TRBJ2-7	TGTGCCAGCTCACCCGACAGATCGGCCTACGAGCAGTACTTC	CASSPDRSAYEQYF
.	.	TRBV9	TRBJ2-7	TGTGCCAGCAGCCCCCGGTTGGCCGATTCCTACGAGCAGTACTTC	CASSPRLADSYEQYF
.	TRBD1	TRBV5-6	TRBJ1-1	TGTGCCAGCAGCTGGGGACAGGGTGAAACTGAAGCTTTCTTT	CASSWGQGETEAFF
few	.	TRBV7-9	TRBJ1-5	TGTGCCAGCAGCCGACCCAATCAGCCCCAGCATTTT	CASSRPNQPQHF
.	TRBD1	TRBV19	TRBJ1-5	TGTGCCAGTAGTTGGGGGCCAGGGGGCAGATCTATGTATCAGCCCCAGCATTTT	CASSWGPGGRSMYQPQHF
.	.	TRBV24-1	TRBJ1-2	TGTGCCACCAGTGACTTGGACAGCCCCAATGGCTACACCTTC	CATSDLDSPNGYTF
.	.	TRBV10-1	TRBJ2-5	TGCGCCAGCAGTGAGTCGACGGGGAAGAAGACCCAGTACTTC	CASSESTGKKTQYF
.	.	TRBV3-1/TRBV3-2	TRBJ2-6	TGTGCCAGCAGCCAAGATCAGCGGGCCCCGCCCACAGGCGGGAATACATCTGGGGCCAACGTCCTGACTTTC	CASSQDQRAPPTGGNTSGANVLTF
.	.	TRBV5-1	TRBJ1-3	TGCGCCAGCAGCTTTTCGCCCCTCTCTGGAAACACCATATATTTT	CASSFSPLSGNTIYF
.	.	TRBV6-5	TRBJ1-1	TGTGCCACCGGGTGGGTGGGCACTGAAGCTTTCTTT	CATGWVGTEAFF
.	TRBD2	TRBV11-2	TRBJ2-1	TGTGCCAGCAGCTTAGCCCCACTAGCGGGAGATTACAATGAGCAGTTCTTC	CASSLAPLAGDYNEQFF
once	.	TRBV4-2	TRBJ2-5	TGTGCCAGCAGCGCCGGCGGAGGACAAGAGACCCAGTACTTC	CASSAGGGQETQYF
.	.	TRBV28	TRBJ1-5	TGTGCCAGCAGTTTGGCAGGGAAATACAATCAGCCCCAGCATTTT	CASSLAGKYNQPQHF
.	.	TRBV20-1	TRBJ1-1	TGCAGTTTCGACACTGAAGCTTTCTTT	CSFDTEAFF
.	.	TRBV18	TRBJ1-1	TGTGCCAGCTCACCATGGCCGGCGAACACTGAAGCTTTCTTT	CASSPWPANTEAFF
.	.	TRBV24-1	TRBJ1-5	TGTGCCACCAAGCCGGGGTCTGGACAGCCCCAGCATTTT	CATKPGSGQPQHF
few	TRBD1	TRBV6-5	TRBJ2-7	TGTGCCAGCAGTCCGACAGGGACGGGGGAGCAGTACTTC	CASSPTGTGEQYF
few	.	TRBV29-1	TRBJ2-3	TGCAGCGTTGAAGGTGGAGGGGGGTCCGGCACAGATACGCAGTATTTT	CSVEGGGGSGTDTQYF
.	.	TRBV28	TRBJ1-2	TGTGCCAGCAGTTTAGGAGGAGCTAACTATGGCTACACCTTC	CASSLGGANYGYTF
.	.	TRBV28	TRBJ2-1	TGTGCCAGCAGTTCACACACAGGGCCTGAGCAGTTCTTC	CASSSHTGPEQFF
once	TRBD1	TRBV2	TRBJ1-1	TGTGCCACCACCCTCGGGACAGAAGACACTGAAGCTTTCTTT	CATTLGTEDTEAFF
.	.	TRBV30	TRBJ1-5	TGTGCCTGGAGTAGCCAGCGCAGGGGACCCCAGCATTTT	CAWSSQRRGPQHF
.	.	TRBV6-5	TRBJ2-2	TGTGCCAGCAGTATACAGGTCGCGAACACCGGGGAGCTGTTTTTT	CASSIQVANTGELFF
.	TRBD2	TRBV7-2	TRBJ2-7	TGTGCCAGTAGCGGGGGGACGTACAACTACGAGCAGTACTTC	CASSGGTYNYEQYF
.	.	TRBV14	TRBJ2-1	TGTGCCAGCAGCCAGTCTTCGAGGGGGTGGGGTGAGCAGTTCTTC	CASSQSSRGWGEQFF
once	.	TRBV3-1/TRBV3-2	TRBJ1-2	TGTGCCAGCAGCCAAGACCGGACGCCGGGGTATGGCTACACCTTC	CASSQDRTPGYGYTF
.	.	TRBV3-1/TRBV3-2	TRBJ1-3	TGTGCCAGCAGCCGTGGAGGGACGGACACCATATATTTT	CASSRGGTDTIYF
once	.	TRBV29-1	TRBJ2-5	TGCAGCGTTGAAGTGGGGGCAGAAGAGACCCAGTACTTC	CSVEVGAEETQYF